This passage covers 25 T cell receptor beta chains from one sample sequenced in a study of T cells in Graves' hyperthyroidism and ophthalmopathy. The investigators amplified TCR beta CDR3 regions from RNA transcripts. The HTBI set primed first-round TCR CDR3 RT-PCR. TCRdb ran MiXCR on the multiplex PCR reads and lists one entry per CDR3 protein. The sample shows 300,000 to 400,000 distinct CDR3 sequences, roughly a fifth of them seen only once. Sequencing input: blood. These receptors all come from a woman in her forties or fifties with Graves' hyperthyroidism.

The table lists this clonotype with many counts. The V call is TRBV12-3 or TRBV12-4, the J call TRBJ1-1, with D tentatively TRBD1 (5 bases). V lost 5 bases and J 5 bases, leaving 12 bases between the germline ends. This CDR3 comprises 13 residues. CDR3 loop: CASSPQGVTEAFF. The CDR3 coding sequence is TGTGCCAGCAGTCCCCAGGGAGTTACTGAAGCTTTCTTT.

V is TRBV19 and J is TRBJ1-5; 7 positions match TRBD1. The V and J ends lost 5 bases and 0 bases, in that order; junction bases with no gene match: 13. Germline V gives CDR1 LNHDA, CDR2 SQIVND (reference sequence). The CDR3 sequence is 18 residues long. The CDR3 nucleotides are TGTGCCAGTAGTGATTCGGGACAGACCCCCTTTAGCAATCAGCCCCAGCATTTT. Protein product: CASSDSGQTPFSNQPQHF.

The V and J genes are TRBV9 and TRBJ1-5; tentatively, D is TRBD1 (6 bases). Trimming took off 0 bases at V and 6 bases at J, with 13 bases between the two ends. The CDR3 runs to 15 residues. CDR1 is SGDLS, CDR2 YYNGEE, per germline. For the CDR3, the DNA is TGTGCCAGCAGCGTAGGAGGGGGGGGGGGTCAGCCCCAGCATTTT. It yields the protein CASSVGGGGGQPQHF.

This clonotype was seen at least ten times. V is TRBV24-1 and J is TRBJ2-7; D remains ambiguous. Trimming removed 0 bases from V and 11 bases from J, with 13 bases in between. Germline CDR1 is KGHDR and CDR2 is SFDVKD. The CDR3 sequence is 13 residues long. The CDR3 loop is CATSDLKFLVEYF. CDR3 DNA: TGTGCCACCAGTGATTTGAAGTTCTTGGTGGAGTACTTC.

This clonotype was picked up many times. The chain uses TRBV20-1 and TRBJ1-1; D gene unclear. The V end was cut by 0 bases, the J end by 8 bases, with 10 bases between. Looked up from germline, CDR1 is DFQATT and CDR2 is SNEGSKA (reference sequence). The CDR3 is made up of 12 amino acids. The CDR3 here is CSARDRPGEAFF. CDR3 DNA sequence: TGCAGTGCTAGAGACAGGCCCGGGGAAGCTTTCTTT.

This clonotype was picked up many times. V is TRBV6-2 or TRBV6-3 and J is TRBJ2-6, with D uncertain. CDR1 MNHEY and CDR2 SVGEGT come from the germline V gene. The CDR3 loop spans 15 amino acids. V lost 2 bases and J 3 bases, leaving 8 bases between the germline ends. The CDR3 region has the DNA TGTGCCAGCAGTTACCCTTTTTATGGGGCCAACGTCCTGACTTTC. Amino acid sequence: CASSYPFYGANVLTF.

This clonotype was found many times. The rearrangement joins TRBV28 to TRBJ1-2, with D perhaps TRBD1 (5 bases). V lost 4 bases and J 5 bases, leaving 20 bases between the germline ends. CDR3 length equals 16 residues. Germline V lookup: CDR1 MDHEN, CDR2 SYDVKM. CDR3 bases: TGTGCCAGCAGTTCCATTTATTTCGACAGATTATATGGCTACACCTTC. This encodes CASSSIYFDRLYGYTF.

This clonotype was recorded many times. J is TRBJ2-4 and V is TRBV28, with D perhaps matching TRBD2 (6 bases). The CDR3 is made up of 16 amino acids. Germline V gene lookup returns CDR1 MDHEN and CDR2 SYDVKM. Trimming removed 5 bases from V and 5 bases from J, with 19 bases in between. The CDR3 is CASSPIRRRAQNIQYF. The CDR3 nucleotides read TGTGCCAGCAGTCCTATACGAAGGAGGGCCCAAAACATTCAGTACTTC.

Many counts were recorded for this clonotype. The CDR3 is CSVEVQGTNTEAFF. DNA of the CDR3: TGCAGCGTTGAAGTACAGGGGACGAACACTGAAGCTTTCTTT. The gene calls are TRBV29-1 and TRBJ1-1; 7 bases map to TRBD1. Germline V gene sequence: CDR1 SQVTM, CDR2 ANQGSEA. The CDR3 totals 14 residues. Losses at the gene ends were 1 base for V and 1 base for J; bases not matched to a gene: 3.

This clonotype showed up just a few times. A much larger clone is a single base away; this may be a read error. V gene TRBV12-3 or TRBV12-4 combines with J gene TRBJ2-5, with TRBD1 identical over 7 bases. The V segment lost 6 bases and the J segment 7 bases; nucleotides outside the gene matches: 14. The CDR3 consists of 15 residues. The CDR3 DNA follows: TGTGCCAGCAGCCGACAGGGATCCGTTGTAGGGACCCAGTACTTC. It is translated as CASSRQGSVVGTQYF.

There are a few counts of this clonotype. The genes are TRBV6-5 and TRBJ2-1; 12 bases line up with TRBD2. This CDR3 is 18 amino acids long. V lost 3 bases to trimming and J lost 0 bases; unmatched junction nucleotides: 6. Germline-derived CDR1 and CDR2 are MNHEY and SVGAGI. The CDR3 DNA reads TGTGCCAGCAGTTATCGACTAGCGGGGGCCGCCTCCTACAATGAGCAGTTCTTC. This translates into CASSYRLAGAASYNEQFF.

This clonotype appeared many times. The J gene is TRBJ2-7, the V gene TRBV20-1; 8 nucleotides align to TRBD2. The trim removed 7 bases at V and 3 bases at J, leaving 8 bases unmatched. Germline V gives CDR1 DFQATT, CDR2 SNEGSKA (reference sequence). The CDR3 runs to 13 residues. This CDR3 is CSVMTSAVYEQYF. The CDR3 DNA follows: TGCAGTGTTATGACTAGCGCGGTCTACGAGCAGTACTTC.

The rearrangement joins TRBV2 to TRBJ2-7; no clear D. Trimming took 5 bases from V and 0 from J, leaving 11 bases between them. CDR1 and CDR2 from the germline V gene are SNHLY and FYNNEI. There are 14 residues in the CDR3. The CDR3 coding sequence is TGTGCCAGCAGTCCCCTGCGTGGCTCCTACGAGCAGTACTTC. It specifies CASSPLRGSYEQYF.

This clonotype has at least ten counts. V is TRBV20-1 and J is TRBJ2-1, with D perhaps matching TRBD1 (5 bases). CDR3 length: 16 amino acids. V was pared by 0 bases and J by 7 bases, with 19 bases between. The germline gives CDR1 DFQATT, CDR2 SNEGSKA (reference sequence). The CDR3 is CSARDRRRPGINEQFF. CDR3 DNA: TGCAGTGCTAGAGATCGGCGGCGCCCAGGGATAAATGAGCAGTTCTTC.

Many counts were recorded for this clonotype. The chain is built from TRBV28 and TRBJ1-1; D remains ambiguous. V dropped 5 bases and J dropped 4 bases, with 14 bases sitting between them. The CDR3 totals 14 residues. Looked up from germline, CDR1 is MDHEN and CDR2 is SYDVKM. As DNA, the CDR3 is TGTGCCAGCAGTGAACTCAGGAGGCTCACTGAAGCTTTCTTT. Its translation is CASSELRRLTEAFF.

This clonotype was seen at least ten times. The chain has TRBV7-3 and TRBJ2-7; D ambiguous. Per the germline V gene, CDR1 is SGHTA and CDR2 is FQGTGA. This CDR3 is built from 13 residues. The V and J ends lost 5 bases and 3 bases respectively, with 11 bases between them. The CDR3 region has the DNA TGTGCCAGCAGCCATGGACCCAGCTACGAGCAGTACTTC. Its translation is CASSHGPSYEQYF.

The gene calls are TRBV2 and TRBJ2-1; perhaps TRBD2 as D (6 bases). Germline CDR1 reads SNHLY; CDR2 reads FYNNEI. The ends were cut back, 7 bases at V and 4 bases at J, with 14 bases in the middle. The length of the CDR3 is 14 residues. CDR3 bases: TGTGCCAGCAAGGTAGCGGAGACTTACAATGAGCAGTTCTTC. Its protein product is CASKVAETYNEQFF.

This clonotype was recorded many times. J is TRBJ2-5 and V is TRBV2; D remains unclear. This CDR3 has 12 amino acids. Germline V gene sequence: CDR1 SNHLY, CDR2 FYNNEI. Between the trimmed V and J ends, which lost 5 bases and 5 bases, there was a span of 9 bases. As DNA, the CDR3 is TGTGCCAGCAGTAGCGAGAGGGAGACCCAGTACTTC. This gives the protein CASSSERETQYF.

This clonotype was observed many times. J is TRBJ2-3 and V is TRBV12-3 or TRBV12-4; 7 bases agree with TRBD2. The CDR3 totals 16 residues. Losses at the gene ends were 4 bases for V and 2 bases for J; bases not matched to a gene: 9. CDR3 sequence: CASSWWIAGSTDTQYF. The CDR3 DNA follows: TGTGCCAGCAGTTGGTGGATAGCGGGTTCCACAGATACGCAGTATTTT.

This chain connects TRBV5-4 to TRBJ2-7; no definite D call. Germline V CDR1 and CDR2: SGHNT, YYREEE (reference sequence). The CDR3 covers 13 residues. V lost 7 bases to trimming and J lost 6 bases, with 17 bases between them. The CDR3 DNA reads TGTGCCAGCCTTACCTTTGGAAGTAGCGAGCAGTACTTC. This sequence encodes CASLTFGSSEQYF.

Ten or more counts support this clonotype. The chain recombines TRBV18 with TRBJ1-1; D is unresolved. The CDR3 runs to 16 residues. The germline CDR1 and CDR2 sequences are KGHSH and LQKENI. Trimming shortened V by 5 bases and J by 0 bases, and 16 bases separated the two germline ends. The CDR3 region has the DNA TGTGCCAGCTCAGCCAAGGCAGGAGCATTGAACACTGAAGCTTTCTTT. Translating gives CASSAKAGALNTEAFF.

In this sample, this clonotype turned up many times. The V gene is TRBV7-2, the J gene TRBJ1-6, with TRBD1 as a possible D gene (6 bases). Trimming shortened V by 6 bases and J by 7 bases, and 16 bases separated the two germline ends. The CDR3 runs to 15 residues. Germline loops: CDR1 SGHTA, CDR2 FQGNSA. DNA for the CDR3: TGTGCCAGCAGGACCGGACAGCTTAGCAATTCACCCCTCCACTTT. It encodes CASRTGQLSNSPLHF.

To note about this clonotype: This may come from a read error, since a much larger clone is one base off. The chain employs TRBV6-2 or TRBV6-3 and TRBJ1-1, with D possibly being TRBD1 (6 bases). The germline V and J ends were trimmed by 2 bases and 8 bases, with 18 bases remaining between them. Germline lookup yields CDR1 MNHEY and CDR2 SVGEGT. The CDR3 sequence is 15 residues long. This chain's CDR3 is CASSYAGGAVGEAFF. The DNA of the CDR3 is TGTGCCAGCAGTTACGCCGGGGGCGCCGTCGGCGAAGCTTTCTTT.

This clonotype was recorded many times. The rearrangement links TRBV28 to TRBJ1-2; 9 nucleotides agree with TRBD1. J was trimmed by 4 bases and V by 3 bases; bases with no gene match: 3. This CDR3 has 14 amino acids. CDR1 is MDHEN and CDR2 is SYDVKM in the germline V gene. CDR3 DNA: TGTGCCAGCAGTTTCGTGACAGGGGGCTATGGCTACACCTTC. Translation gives CASSFVTGGYGYTF.

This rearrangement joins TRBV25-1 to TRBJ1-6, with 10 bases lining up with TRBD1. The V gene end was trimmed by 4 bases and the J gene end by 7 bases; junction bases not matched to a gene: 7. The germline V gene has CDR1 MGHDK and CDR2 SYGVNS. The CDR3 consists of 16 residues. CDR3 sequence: CASSAVDRGPNSPLHF. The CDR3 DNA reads TGTGCCAGCAGTGCCGTAGACAGGGGGCCCAATTCACCCCTCCACTTT. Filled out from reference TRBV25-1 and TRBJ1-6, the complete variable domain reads EADIYQTPRYLVIGTGKKITLECSQTMGHDKMYWYQQDPGMELHLIHYSYGVNSTEKGDLSSESTVSRIRTEHFPLTLESARPSHTSQYLCASSAVDRGPNSPLHFGNGTRLTVT.